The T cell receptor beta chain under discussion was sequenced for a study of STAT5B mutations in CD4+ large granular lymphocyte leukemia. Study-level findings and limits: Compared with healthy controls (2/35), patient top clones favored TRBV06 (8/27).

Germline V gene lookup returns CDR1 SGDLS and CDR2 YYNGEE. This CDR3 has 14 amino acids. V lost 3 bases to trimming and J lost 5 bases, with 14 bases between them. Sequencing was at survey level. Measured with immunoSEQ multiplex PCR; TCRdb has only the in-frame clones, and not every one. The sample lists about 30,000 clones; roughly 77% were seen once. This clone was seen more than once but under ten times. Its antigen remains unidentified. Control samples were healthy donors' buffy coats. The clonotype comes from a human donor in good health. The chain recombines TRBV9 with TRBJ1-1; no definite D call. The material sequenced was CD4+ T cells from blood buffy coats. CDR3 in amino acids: CASSEVPRETEAFF. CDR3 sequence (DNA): TGTGCCAGCAGCGAGGTCCCAAGGGAGACTGAAGCTTTCTTT. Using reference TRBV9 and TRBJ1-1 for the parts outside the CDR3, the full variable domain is DSGVTQTPKHLITATGQRVTLRCSPRSGDLSVYWYQQSLDQGLQFLIQYYNGEERAKGNILERFSAQQFPDLHSELNLSSLELGDSALYFCASSEVPRETEAFFGQGTRLTVV.